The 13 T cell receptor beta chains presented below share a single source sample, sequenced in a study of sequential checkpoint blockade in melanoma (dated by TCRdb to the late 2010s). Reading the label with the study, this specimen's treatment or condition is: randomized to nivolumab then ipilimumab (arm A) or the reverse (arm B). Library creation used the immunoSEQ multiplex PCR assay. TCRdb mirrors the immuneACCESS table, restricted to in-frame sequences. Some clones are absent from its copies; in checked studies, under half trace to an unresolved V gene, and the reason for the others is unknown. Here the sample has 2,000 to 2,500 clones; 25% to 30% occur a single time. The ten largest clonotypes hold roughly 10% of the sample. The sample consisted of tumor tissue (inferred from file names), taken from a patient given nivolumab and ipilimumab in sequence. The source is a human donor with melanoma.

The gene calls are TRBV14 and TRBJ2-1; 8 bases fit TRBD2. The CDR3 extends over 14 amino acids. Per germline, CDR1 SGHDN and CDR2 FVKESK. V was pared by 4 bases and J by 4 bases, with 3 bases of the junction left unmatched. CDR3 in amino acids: CASSPLAGYNEQFF. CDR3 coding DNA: TGTGCCAGCAGCCCCCTAGCGGGTTACAATGAGCAGTTCTTC. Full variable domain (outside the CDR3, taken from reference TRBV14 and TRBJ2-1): EAGVTQFPSHSVIEKGQTVTLRCDPISGHDNLYWYRRVMGKEIKFLLHFVKESKQDESGMPNNRFLAERTGGTYSTLKVQPAELEDSGVYFCASSPLAGYNEQFFGPGTRLTVL.

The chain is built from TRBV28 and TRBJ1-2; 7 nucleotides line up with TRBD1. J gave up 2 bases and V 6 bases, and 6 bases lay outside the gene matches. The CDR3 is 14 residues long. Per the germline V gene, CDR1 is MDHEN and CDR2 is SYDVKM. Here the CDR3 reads CASSPGTANYGYTF. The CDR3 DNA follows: TGTGCCAGCAGCCCGGGGACAGCCAACTATGGCTACACCTTC.

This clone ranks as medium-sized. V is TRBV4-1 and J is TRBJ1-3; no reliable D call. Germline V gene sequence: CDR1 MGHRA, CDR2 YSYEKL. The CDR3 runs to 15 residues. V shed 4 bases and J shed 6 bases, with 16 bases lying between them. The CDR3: CASSLDTGPSNTIYF. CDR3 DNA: TGCGCCAGCAGCCTAGATACGGGCCCTTCAAACACCATATATTTT.

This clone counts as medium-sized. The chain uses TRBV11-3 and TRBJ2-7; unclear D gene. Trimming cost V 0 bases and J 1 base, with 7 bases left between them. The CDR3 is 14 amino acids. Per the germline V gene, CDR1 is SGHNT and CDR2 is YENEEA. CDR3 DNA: TGTGCCAGCAGCTTAGACCCCGGGTCCTACGAGCAGTACTTC. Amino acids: CASSLDPGSYEQYF. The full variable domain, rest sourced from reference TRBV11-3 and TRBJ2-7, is EAGVVQSPRYKIIEKKQPVAFWCNPISGHNTLYWYLQNLGQGPELLIRYENEEAVDDSQLPKDRFSAERLKGVDSTLKIQPAELGDSAVYLCASSLDPGSYEQYFGPGTRLTVT.

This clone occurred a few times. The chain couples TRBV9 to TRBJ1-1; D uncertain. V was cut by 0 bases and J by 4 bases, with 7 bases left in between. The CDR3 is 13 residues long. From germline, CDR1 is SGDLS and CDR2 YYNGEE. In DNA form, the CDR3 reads TGTGCCAGCAGCGTAGGTGTAGTCACTGAAGCTTTCTTT. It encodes CASSVGVVTEAFF.

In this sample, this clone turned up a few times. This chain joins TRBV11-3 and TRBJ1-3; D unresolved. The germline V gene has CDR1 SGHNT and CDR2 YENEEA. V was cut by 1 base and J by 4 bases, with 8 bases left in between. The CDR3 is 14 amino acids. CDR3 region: CASSLVAQGNTIYF. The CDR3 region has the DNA TGTGCCAGCAGCTTAGTAGCTCAAGGAAACACCATATATTTT.

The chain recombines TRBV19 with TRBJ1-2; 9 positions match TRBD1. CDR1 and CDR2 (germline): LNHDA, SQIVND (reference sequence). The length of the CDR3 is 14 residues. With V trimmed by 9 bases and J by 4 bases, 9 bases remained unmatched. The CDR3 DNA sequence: TGTGCCAGCCTCAGGACAGGGGAAACCTATGGCTACACCTTC. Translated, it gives CASLRTGETYGYTF.

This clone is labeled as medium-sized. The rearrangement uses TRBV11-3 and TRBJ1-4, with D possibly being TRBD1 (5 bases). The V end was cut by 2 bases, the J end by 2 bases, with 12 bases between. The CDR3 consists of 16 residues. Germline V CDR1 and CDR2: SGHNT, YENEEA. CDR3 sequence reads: CASSLMGGMTNEKLFF. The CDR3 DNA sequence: TGTGCCAGCAGCTTAATGGGGGGGATGACTAATGAAAAACTGTTTTTT.

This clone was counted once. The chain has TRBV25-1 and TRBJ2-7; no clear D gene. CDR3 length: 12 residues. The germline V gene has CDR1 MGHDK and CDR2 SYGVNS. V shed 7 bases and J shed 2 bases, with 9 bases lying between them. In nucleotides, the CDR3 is TGTGCCAGCAAAACGGGCCCCTACGAGCAGTACTTC. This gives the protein CASKTGPYEQYF.

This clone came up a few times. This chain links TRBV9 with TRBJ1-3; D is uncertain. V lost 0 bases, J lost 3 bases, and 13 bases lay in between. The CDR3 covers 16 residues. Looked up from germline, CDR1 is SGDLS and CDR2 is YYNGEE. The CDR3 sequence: CASSVARGGNGNTIYF. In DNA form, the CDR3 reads TGTGCCAGCAGCGTAGCTCGCGGAGGGAATGGAAACACCATATATTTT.

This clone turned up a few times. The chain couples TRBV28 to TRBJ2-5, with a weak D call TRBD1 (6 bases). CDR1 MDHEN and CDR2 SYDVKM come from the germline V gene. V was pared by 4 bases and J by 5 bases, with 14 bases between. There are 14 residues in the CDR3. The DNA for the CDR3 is TGTGCCAGCAGTTCGAGACAGGCTAGTGAGACCCAGTACTTC. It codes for CASSSRQASETQYF.

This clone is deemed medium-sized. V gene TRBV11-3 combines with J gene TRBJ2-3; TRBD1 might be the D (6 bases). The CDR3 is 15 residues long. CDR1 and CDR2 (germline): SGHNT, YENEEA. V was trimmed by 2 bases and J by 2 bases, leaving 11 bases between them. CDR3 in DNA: TGTGCCAGCAGCTTAAGAACAGGGACCACAGATACGCAGTATTTT. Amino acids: CASSLRTGTTDTQYF.

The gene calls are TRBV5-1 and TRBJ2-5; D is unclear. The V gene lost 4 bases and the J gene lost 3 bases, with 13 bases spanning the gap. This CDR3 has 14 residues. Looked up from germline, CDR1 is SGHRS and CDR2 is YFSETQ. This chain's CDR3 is CASSPKGREETQYF. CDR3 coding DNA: TGCGCCAGCAGCCCAAAGGGTAGAGAAGAGACCCAGTACTTC. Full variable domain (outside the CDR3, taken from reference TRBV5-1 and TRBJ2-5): KAGVTQTPRYLIKTRGQQVTLSCSPISGHRSVSWYQQTPGQGLQFLFEYFSETQRNKGNFPGRFSGRQFSNSRSEMNVSTLELGDSALYLCASSPKGREETQYFGPGTRLLVL.